This TCR beta chain was identified in a study of OX40 agonist ivuxolimab in advanced cancers. Study at large: Participants averaged approximately 61 years of age (range roughly 23 to 79) and were 75% to 90% male. Previous treatment with anti-PD-1, anti-PD-L1 or anti-CTLA-4 therapy was allowed; less than 45% had received some.

Peripheral blood came from all dose cohorts at three timepoints. The table came from immunoSEQ multiplex PCR; TCRdb's copy has only in-frame clones and leaves some out. The sample has more than 40,000 clones; approximately 77% are singletons. From germline, CDR1 is MNHEY and CDR2 SVGAGI. Deletions cut 0 bases from V and 3 bases from J, with 9 bases between. This CDR3 has 14 residues. The input for sequencing was CD4+ or CD8+ T cells sorted from blood, taken in a trial of the OX40 agonist ivuxolimab. The chain uses TRBV6-5 and TRBJ2-7; no firm D call. The clonotype originates from an adult with an advanced solid tumor such as melanoma, head and neck, liver or kidney cancer. CDR3 nucleotides: TGTGCCAGCAGTTACTCGGAACGTCTCTACGAGCAGTACTTC. Protein: CASSYSERLYEQYF.